This section outlines one TCR beta chain sequence together with its context. A junction end diverges from the germline sequence, so it may reflect a read error. The entry originates in a study of T-cell reconstitution after alpha-beta-depleted transplantation in children. Germline CDR1 SSHAT, CDR2 FNYEAQ (reference sequence). CDR3 length equals 16 residues. Unique molecular identifiers were incorporated when the TCRbeta library was constructed. TCRdb re-derived calls from the PCR reads in MiXCR, one entry per CDR3 protein. This table has around 360,000 distinct CDR3 sequences, 9% to 12% appearing once.

The rearrangement links TRBV7-7 to TRBJ1-1, with D possibly being TRBD1 (5 bases). The receptor was derived from a human donor who donated a stem cell graft to a child with acute lymphoblastic leukemia. The sequencing used PBMCs from the stem cell graft donor, collected from the stem cell graft. The CDR3 sequence is CASSLESQKEGTEAFF. The CDR3 region has the DNA TGTGCTAGCAGCTTAGAATCCCAGAAGGAGGGGACTGAAGCTTTCTTT. The full variable domain, its missing parts supplied by reference TRBV7-7 and TRBJ1-1, is GAGVSQSPRYKVTKRGQDVTLRCDPISSHATLYWYQQALGQGPEFLTYFNYEAQPDKSGLPSDRFSAERPEGSISTLTIQRTEQRDSAMYRCASSLESQKEGTEAFFGQGTRLTVV.